This T cell receptor beta chain derives from a study of T cell changes during pregnancy in multiple sclerosis. Here immunoSEQ multiplex PCR was the method, and the copy in TCRdb shows in-frame clones only, minus some. The data show approximately 17,000 clones, with around 96% seen just once and around 0.9% held by the top ten. Germline assignment: CDR1 GTSNPN and CDR2 SVGIG (reference sequence). V lost 8 bases and J 0 bases, leaving 11 bases between the germline ends. The CDR3 totals 14 residues. The input for sequencing was peripheral blood, taken in the third trimester of pregnancy. V usage is TRBV30 and J usage is TRBJ2-6, with TRBD1 as a possible D gene (6 bases). The clonotype originates from a female donor with multiple sclerosis, enrolled in a pregnancy study. This CDR3 reads CAGGDISGANVLTF. CDR3 coding DNA: TGTGCCGGGGGCGACATCTCTGGGGCCAACGTCCTGACTTTC.